Presented here are 20 T cell receptor beta chains from one specimen sequenced in a study of control samples from healthy donors and cancer patients. Method: immunoSEQ multiplex PCR; TCRdb's copy keeps in-frame clones and lacks some. This sample has under 450,000 clones, with roughly 90% found just once. Specimen: PBMCs. The receptor source for this set is a man between 35 and 55 years old with head and neck cancer.

The rearrangement uses TRBV5-1 and TRBJ2-5; TRBD2 agrees at 11 bases. Germline V CDR1 and CDR2: SGHRS, YFSETQ. V was pared by 4 bases and J by 3 bases, with 5 bases of the junction left unmatched. This CDR3 has 15 residues. This CDR3 reads CASSPLAGGEETQYF. The DNA of the CDR3 is TGCGCCAGCAGCCCCCTAGCGGGAGGAGAAGAGACCCAGTACTTC.

The chain links TRBV5-6 to TRBJ2-2; the D gene is possibly TRBD1 (5 bases). This CDR3 is built from 16 residues. Between the trimmed V and J ends, which lost 4 bases and 6 bases, there was a span of 19 bases. The V gene's germline CDR1 is SGHDT and CDR2 YYEEEE. CDR3 sequence: CASSPPTGSIAGELFF. The CDR3 region has the DNA TGTGCCAGCAGCCCACCAACAGGCTCGATTGCCGGGGAGCTGTTTTTT.

The chain is built from TRBV29-1 and TRBJ2-1; D unclear. V lost 1 base, J lost 12 bases, and 7 bases lay in between. CDR3 length equals 10 residues. Germline CDR1 is SQVTM and CDR2 is ANQGSEA. This CDR3 is CSVEVQWQFF. CDR3 sequence (DNA): TGCAGCGTTGAAGTTCAGTGGCAGTTCTTC.

J is TRBJ1-2 and V is TRBV5-6; D gene unclear. The length of the CDR3 is 12 residues. Germline values: CDR1 SGHDT, CDR2 YYEEEE. Trimming took off 4 bases at V and 8 bases at J, with 12 bases between the two ends. The CDR3 DNA follows: TGTGCCAGCAGCCCGGGAGCGGGGGGCTACACCTTC. This gives the protein CASSPGAGGYTF.

The chain has TRBV6-2 or TRBV6-3 and TRBJ1-5; D gene uncertain. The CDR3 totals 11 residues. Germline V CDR1 and CDR2: MNHEY, SVGEGT. V lost 6 bases, J lost 11 bases, and 11 bases lay in between. This CDR3 reads CASSDRAAQHF. The CDR3 coding sequence is TGTGCCAGCAGCGACCGGGCGGCCCAGCATTTT.

This clone was observed a handful of times. The chain joins TRBV5-4 to TRBJ1-6; D is possibly TRBD1 (6 bases). Per germline, CDR1 SGHNT and CDR2 YYREEE (reference sequence). V dropped 0 bases and J dropped 9 bases, with 16 bases sitting between them. The CDR3 extends over 16 amino acids. CDR3 coding DNA: TGTGCCAGCAGCTTGGAGGTCGGCAGGGGTAGTTCACCCCTCCACTTT. Translating gives CASSLEVGRGSSPLHF.

V is TRBV4-1 and J is TRBJ1-5; D possibly corresponds to TRBD1 (5 bases). Germline V gives CDR1 MGHRA, CDR2 YSYEKL. This CDR3 contains 15 residues. The V gene lost 3 bases and the J gene lost 2 bases, with 11 bases spanning the gap. CDR3 sequence (DNA): TGCGCCAGCAGCCAGGGGGGGAGGGGCAATCAGCCCCAGCATTTT. This codes for CASSQGGRGNQPQHF.

The chain joins TRBV9 to TRBJ2-1; D is possibly TRBD2 (6 bases). The germline V and J ends were trimmed by 0 bases and 6 bases, with 13 bases remaining between them. This CDR3 is 15 amino acids long. Looked up from germline, CDR1 is SGDLS and CDR2 is YYNGEE. In DNA form, the CDR3 reads TGTGCCAGCAGCGTAGAAGGGGACTGGGGCAATGAGCAGTTCTTC. Its protein is CASSVEGDWGNEQFF.

The chain joins TRBV18 to TRBJ2-7; 7 bases align to TRBD2. This CDR3 contains 16 residues. V trimming: 1 base; J trimming: 6 bases; junction bases outside the gene matches: 12. Looked up from germline, CDR1 is KGHSH and CDR2 is LQKENI. CDR3 loop: CASSPQGRPSGIEQYF. The CDR3 DNA reads TGTGCCAGCTCACCACAAGGACGGCCGAGCGGGATCGAGCAGTACTTC. Full variable domain (outside the CDR3, taken from reference TRBV18 and TRBJ2-7): NAGVMQNPRHLVRRRGQEARLRCSPMKGHSHVYWYRQLPEEGLKFMVYLQKENIIDESGMPKERFSAEFPKEGPSILRIQQVVRGDSAAYFCASSPQGRPSGIEQYFGPGTRLTVT.

V gene TRBV30 combines with J gene TRBJ1-4; D remains ambiguous. The CDR3 spans 14 residues. Germline V gene sequence: CDR1 GTSNPN, CDR2 SVGIG (reference sequence). V lost 2 bases and J lost 8, with 15 bases in between. This CDR3 is CAWSKQASTEKLFF. CDR3 coding DNA: TGTGCCTGGAGTAAGCAGGCGTCTACCGAAAAACTGTTTTTT.

The CDR3: CSVEPLDRAFF. The DNA for the CDR3 is TGCAGCGTTGAACCCCTCGATAGAGCTTTCTTT. The genes are TRBV29-1 and TRBJ1-1; D remains ambiguous. The CDR3 contains 11 residues. Per germline, CDR1 SQVTM and CDR2 ANQGSEA. V lost 2 bases and J lost 10, with 11 bases in between.

The J gene is TRBJ1-1, the V gene TRBV2; the D gene is possibly TRBD1 (5 bases). Trimming cost V 8 bases and J 1 base, with 11 bases left between them. Germline V gives CDR1 SNHLY, CDR2 FYNNEI. This CDR3 spans 13 amino acids. This CDR3 is CASVSDRNTEAFF. Here the CDR3 DNA reads TGTGCCAGCGTCTCCGACAGGAACACTGAAGCTTTCTTT.

V gene TRBV19 combines with J gene TRBJ1-2; D uncertain. V was pared by 3 bases and J by 0 bases, with 17 bases between. The CDR3 contains 17 residues. CDR1 is LNHDA and CDR2 is SQIVND in the germline V gene (reference sequence). Written as DNA, the CDR3 is TGTGCCAGTAGTATCGACTCTGGGGATGGAGCTAACTATGGCTACACCTTC. It is translated as CASSIDSGDGANYGYTF.

The chain recombines TRBV12-3 or TRBV12-4 with TRBJ1-1, with no clear D. Trimming removed 3 bases at V and 7 bases at J, with 6 bases between. The CDR3 has 11 amino acids. The CDR3 nucleotides read TGTGCCAGCAGTTTGGGGTTTGAAGCTTTCTTT. Residues: CASSLGFEAFF.

The J gene is TRBJ2-7, the V gene TRBV11-2; D possibly uses TRBD1 or TRBD2 (5 bases each). Trimming removed 5 bases at V and 3 bases at J, with 23 bases between. Germline loops: CDR1 SGHAT, CDR2 FQNNGV. The CDR3 covers 17 residues. The CDR3: CASSLWGTTPDNYEQYF. The CDR3 bases are TGTGCCAGCAGCCTCTGGGGGACCACCCCCGACAACTACGAGCAGTACTTC.

CDR3 amino acids: CASSQGAGGYAGELFF. The CDR3 nucleotides are TGCGCCAGCAGCCAAGGGGCAGGGGGTTATGCCGGGGAGCTGTTTTTT. The genes are TRBV4-1 and TRBJ2-2; TRBD1 matches at 7 bases. This CDR3 has 16 amino acids. The J segment lost 6 bases and the V segment lost 1 base, leaving 8 bases of the junction unmatched. Germline CDR1 reads MGHRA; CDR2 reads YSYEKL.

V and J are TRBV12-3 or TRBV12-4 and TRBJ2-2, with a possible D match to TRBD2 (6 bases). The CDR3 is 13 residues long. The V gene lost 3 bases and the J gene lost 6 bases, with 8 bases spanning the gap. The CDR3 reads CASSFSGAGELFF. CDR3 DNA: TGTGCCAGCAGTTTCTCGGGGGCCGGGGAGCTGTTTTTT.

This sequence joins TRBV28 and TRBJ2-7; 9 bases are shared with TRBD1. V was pared by 5 bases and J by 5 bases, with 10 bases of the junction left unmatched. This CDR3 is 15 amino acids long. Per germline, CDR1 MDHEN and CDR2 SYDVKM. CDR3 DNA: TGTGCCAGCAGTCCACCGGGACAGGGTAGGGACGAGCAGTACTTC. Translating it yields CASSPPGQGRDEQYF.

V and J are TRBV4-3 and TRBJ1-1; 8 positions agree with TRBD1. Unmatched junction bases numbered 6, after V lost 4 bases and J lost 2 bases. This CDR3 is 15 amino acids long. CDR1 and CDR2 (germline): LGHNA, YSLEER. CDR3 DNA sequence: TGCGCCAGCAGCCCACAGGGGGAGGTCAACACTGAAGCTTTCTTT. Translated: CASSPQGEVNTEAFF.

The J gene is TRBJ2-7, the V gene TRBV5-1; TRBD2 might be the D (7 bases). The germline gives CDR1 SGHRS, CDR2 YFSETQ. Trimming removed 4 bases from V and 0 bases from J, with 17 bases in between. There are 16 residues in the CDR3. The chain's CDR3 is CASSQTGGLYSYEQYF. The CDR3 bases are TGCGCCAGCAGCCAAACGGGGGGCCTTTACTCCTACGAGCAGTACTTC.